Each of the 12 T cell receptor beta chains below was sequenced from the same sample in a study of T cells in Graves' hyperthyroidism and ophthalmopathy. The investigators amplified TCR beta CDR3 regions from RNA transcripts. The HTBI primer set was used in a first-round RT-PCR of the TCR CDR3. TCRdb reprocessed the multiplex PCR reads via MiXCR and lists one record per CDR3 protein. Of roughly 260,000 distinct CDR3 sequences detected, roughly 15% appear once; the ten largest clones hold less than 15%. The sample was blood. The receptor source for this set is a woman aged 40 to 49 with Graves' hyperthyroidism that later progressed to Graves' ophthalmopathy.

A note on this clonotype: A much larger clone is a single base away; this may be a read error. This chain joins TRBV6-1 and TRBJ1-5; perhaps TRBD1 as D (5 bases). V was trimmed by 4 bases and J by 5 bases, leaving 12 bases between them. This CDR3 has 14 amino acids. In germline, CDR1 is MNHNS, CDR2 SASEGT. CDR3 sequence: CASSARVRHQPQHF. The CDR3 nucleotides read TGTGCCAGCAGTGCCAGGGTCCGGCATCAGCCCCAGCATTTT.

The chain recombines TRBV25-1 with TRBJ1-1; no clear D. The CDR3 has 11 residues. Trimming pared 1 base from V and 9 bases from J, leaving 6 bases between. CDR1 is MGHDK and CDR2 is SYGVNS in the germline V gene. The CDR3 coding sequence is TGTGCCAGCAGTGAATGGGGTAAAGCTTTCTTT. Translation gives CASSEWGKAFF. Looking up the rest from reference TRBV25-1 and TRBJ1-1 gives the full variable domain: EADIYQTPRYLVIGTGKKITLECSQTMGHDKMYWYQQDPGMELHLIHYSYGVNSTEKGDLSSESTVSRIRTEHFPLTLESARPSHTSQYLCASSEWGKAFFGQGTRLTVV.

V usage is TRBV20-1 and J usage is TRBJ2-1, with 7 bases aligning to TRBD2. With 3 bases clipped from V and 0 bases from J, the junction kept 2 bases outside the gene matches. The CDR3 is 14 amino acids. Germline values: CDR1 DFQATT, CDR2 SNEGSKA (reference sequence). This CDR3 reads CSASPGGSYNEQFF. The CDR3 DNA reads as TGCAGTGCTAGTCCGGGGGGCTCCTACAATGAGCAGTTCTTC.

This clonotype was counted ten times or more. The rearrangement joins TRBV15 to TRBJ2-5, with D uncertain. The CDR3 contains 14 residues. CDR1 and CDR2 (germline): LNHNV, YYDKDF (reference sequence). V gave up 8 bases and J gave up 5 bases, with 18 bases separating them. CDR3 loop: CATAANVITETQYF. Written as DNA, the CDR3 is TGTGCCACCGCTGCCAATGTCATCACGGAGACCCAGTACTTC.

CDR3: CASRGDREVQGYTF. CDR3 bases: TGTGCCAGCAGGGGGGACAGAGAGGTTCAGGGCTACACCTTC. V usage is TRBV2 and J usage is TRBJ1-2, with 7 nucleotides matching TRBD1. J gave up 8 bases and V 6 bases, and 12 bases lay outside the gene matches. Germline V gene data show CDR1 as SNHLY and CDR2 as FYNNEI. This CDR3 contains 14 residues. The full variable domain, with the rest looked up from reference TRBV2 and TRBJ1-2, is EPEVTQTPSHQVTQMGQEVILRCVPISNHLYFYWYRQILGQKVEFLVSFYNNEISEKSEIFDDQFSVERPDGSNFTLKIRSTKLEDSAMYFCASRGDREVQGYTFGSGTRLTVV.

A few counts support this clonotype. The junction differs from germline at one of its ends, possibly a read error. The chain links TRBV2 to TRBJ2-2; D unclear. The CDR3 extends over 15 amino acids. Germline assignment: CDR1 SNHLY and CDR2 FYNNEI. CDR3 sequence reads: CASSERAVNTRELFF. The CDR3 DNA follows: TGTGCCAGCAGTGAAAGGGCTGTTAACACCAGGGAGCTGTTTTTT.

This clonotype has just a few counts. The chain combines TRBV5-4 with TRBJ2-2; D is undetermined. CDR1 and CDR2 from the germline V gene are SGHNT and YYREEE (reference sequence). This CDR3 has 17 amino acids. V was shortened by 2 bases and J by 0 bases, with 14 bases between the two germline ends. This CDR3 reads CASSLPHAMANTGELFF. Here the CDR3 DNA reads TGTGCCAGCAGCTTACCACACGCGATGGCGAACACCGGGGAGCTGTTTTTT.

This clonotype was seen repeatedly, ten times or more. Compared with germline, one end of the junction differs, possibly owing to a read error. This chain's CDR3 is CSARGPGLETGELFF. The CDR3 DNA follows: TGCAGTGCAAGAGGACCGGGACTAGAAACCGGGGAGCTGTTTTTT. The V call is TRBV20-1, the J call TRBJ2-2; 8 bases match TRBD2. Per the germline V gene, CDR1 is DFQATT and CDR2 is SNEGSKA (reference sequence). The CDR3 spans 15 residues.

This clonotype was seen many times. The CDR3 reads CASNARETKNIQYF. The CDR3 DNA reads TGTGCCAGCAACGCCAGGGAGACCAAAAACATTCAGTACTTC. J is TRBJ2-4 and V is TRBV6-1; either TRBD1 or TRBD2 may fit D (5 bases each). V was pared by 7 bases and J by 2 bases, with 12 bases between. From germline, CDR1 is MNHNS and CDR2 SASEGT. This CDR3 is 14 amino acids long.

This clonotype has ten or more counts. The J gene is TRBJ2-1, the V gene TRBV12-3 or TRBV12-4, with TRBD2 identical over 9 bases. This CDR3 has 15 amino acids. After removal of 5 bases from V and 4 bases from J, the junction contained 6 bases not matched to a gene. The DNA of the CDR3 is TGTGCCAGCAGTGGGAGCGGGAGGTCGTACAATGAGCAGTTCTTC. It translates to CASSGSGRSYNEQFF.

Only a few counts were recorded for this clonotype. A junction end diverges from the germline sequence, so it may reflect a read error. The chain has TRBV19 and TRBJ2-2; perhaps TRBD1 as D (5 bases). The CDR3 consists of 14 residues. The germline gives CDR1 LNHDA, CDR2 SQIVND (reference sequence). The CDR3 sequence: CVSTEQADTGELFF. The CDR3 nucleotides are TGTGTCAGTACCGAACAGGCGGACACCGGGGAGCTGTTTTTT.

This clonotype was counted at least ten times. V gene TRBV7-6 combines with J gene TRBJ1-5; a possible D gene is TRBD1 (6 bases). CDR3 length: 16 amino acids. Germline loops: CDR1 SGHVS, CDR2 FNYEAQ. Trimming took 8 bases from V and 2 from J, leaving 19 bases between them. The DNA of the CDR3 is TGTGCCAGCCCGACGGGACAAAGGGCCGGCAATCAGCCCCAGCATTTT. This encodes CASPTGQRAGNQPQHF.